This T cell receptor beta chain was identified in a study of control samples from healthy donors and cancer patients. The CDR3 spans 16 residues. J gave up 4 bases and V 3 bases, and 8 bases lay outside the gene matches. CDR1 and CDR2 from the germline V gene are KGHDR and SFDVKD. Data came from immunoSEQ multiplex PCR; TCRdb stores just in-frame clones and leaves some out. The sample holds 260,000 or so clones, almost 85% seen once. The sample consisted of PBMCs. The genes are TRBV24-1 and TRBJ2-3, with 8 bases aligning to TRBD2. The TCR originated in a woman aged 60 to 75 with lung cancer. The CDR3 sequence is CATSDRVGGRSDTQYF. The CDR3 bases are TGTGCCACCAGTGATAGGGTCGGCGGGAGGTCAGATACGCAGTATTTT.